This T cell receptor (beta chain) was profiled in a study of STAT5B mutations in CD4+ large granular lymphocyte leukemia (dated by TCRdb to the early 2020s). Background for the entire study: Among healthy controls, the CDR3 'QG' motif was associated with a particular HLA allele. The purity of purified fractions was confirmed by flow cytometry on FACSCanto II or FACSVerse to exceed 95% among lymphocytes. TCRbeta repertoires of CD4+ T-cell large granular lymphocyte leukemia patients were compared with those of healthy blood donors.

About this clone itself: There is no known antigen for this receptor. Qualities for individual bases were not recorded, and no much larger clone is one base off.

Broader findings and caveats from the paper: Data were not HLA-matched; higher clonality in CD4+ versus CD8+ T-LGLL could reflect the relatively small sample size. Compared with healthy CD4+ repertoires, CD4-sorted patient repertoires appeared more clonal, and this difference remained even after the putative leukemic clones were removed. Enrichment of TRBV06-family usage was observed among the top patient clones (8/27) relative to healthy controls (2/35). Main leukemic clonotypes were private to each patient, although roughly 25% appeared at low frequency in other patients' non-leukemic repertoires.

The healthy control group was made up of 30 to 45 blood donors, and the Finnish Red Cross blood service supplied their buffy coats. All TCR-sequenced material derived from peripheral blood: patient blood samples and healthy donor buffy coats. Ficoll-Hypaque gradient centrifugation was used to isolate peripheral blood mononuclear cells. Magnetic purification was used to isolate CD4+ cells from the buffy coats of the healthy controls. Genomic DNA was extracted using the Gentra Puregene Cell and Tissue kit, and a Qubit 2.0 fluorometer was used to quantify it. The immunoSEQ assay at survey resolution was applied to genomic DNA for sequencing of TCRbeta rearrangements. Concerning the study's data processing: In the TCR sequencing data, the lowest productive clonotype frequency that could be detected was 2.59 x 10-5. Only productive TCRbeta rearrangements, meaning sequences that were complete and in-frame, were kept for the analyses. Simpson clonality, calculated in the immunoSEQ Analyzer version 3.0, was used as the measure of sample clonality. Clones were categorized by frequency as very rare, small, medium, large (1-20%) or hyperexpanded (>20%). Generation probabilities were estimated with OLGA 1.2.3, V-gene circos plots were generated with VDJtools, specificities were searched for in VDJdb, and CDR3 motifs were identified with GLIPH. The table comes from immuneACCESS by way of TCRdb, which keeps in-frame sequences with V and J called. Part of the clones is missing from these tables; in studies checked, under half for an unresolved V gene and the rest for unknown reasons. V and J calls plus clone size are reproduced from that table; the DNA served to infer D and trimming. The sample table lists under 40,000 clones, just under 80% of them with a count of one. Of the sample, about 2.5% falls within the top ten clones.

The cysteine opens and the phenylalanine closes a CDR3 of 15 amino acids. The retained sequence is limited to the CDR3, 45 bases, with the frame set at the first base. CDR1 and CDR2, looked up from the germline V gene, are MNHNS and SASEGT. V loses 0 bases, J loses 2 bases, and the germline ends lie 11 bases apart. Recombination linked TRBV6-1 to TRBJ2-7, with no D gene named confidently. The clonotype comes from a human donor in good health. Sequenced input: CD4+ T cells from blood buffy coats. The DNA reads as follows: TGTGCCAGCAGTGAAGCGCTTCTACAGACCTACGAGCAGTACTTC. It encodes CASSEALLQTYEQYF.